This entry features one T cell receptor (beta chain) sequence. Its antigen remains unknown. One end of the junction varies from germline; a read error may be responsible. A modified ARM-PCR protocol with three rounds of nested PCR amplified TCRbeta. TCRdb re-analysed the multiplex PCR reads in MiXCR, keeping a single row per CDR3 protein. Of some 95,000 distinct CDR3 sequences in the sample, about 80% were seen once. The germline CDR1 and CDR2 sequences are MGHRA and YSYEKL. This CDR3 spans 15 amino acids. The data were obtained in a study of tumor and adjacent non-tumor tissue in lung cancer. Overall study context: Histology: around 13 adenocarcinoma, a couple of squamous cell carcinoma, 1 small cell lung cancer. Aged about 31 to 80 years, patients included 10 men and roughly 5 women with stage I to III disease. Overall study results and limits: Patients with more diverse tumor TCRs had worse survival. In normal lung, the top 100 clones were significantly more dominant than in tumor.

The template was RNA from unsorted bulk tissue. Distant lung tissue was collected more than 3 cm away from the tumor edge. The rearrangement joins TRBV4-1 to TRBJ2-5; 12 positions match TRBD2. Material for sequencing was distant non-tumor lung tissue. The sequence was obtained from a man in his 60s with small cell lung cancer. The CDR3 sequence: CASSPGTSGQETQYF. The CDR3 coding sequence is TGCGCCAGCAGCCCAGGGACTAGCGGGCAAGAGACCCAATACTTC.